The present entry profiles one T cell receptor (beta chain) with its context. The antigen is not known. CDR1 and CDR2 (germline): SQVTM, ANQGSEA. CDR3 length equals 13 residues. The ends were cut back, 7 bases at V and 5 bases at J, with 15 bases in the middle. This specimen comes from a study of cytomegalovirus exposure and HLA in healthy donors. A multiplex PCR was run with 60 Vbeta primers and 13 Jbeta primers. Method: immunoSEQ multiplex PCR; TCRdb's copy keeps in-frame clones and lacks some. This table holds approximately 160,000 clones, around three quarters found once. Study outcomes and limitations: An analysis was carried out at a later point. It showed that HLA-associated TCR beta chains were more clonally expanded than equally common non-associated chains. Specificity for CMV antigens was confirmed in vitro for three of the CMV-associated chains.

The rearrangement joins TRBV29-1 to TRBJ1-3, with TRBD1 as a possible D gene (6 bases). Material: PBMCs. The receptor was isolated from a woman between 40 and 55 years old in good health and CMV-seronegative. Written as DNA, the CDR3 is TGCAGCGCAGAGGTGCAGGGGCGAAACACCATATATTTT. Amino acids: CSAEVQGRNTIYF.